Listed below are T cell receptor beta chains from one sample, sequenced in a study of identical twins. One entry per CDR3 protein, called by TCRdb with MiXCR from the 5' RACE reads. Of about 470,000 distinct CDR3 sequences listed, roughly 26% are singletons. The same sample was also used in a study of T cells expressing NK-cell markers.

Sample: CD4+ T cells sorted from blood. The receptors here all came from a woman aged 18-30 years in good health. Both conserved end residues are part of each CDR3. D genes are given only for firm matches. Some rows have no size entry. The others give once, few or many, or a class for an expanded clone.

TRBV27,-,TRBJ1-5,TRBD1,CACRPDRAPFNQPQHF,TGTGCCTGCAGACCCGACAGGGCCCCTTTCAATCAGCCCCAGCATTTT
TRBV10-3,many,TRBJ2-1,-,CAISESASALNEQFF,TGTGCCATCAGTGAGTCGGCTAGCGCCCTCAATGAGCAGTTCTTC
TRBV5-1,few,TRBJ1-1,-,CASDLGQPLGTEAFF,TGCGCCAGCGATTTGGGACAACCCTTGGGGACTGAAGCTTTCTTT
TRBV9,-,TRBJ1-5,-,CASSGGDPQQPQHF,TGTGCCAGCAGCGGAGGGGACCCTCAACAACCCCAGCATTTT
TRBV20-1,few,TRBJ1-3,-,CSARFGGGNTIYF,TGCAGTGCTAGATTTGGGGGTGGAAACACCATATATTTT
TRBV5-1,many,TRBJ2-2,-,CASTGLSPGTGELFF,TGCGCCAGCACGGGTTTGTCGCCGGGAACCGGGGAGCTGTTTTTT
TRBV7-3,few,TRBJ2-7,TRBD1,CASSSLPGQGGEQYF,TGTGCCAGCAGCTCCCTCCCGGGACAGGGGGGGGAGCAGTACTTC
TRBV12-3/TRBV12-4,few,TRBJ2-1,TRBD1,CASSPGQLVLGNEQFF,TGTGCCAGCAGTCCGGGACAGTTGGTTTTGGGCAATGAGCAGTTCTTC
TRBV21-1,-,TRBJ1-2,-,CASSKGASLNYGYTF,TGTGCCAGCAGCAAAGGTGCTAGCCTTAACTATGGCTACACCTTC
TRBV2,-,TRBJ2-4,-,CASTPHPRGLSIQYF,TGTGCCAGCACCCCCCACCCCAGGGGCCTCTCCATTCAGTACTTC
TRBV25-1,-,TRBJ2-1,-,CASSPTSGLLAYNEQFF,TGTGCCAGCAGTCCTACCTCAGGACTTCTTGCTTACAATGAGCAGTTCTTC
TRBV12-3/TRBV12-4,-,TRBJ2-4,-,CASAGATIQYF,TGTGCCAGTGCAGGGGCTACCATTCAGTACTTC
TRBV7-9,many,TRBJ1-1,-,CASSLGSLRGTEAFF,TGTGCCAGCAGCTTAGGGAGTCTGAGAGGGACTGAAGCTTTCTTT
TRBV12-3/TRBV12-4,-,TRBJ1-1,-,CASSLRPMNTEAFF,TGTGCCAGCAGTTTACGTCCGATGAACACTGAAGCTTTCTTT
TRBV5-6,few,TRBJ1-1,-,CASSLWGRQTEAFF,TGTGCCAGCAGCTTGTGGGGTCGACAGACTGAAGCTTTCTTT
TRBV12-3/TRBV12-4,few,TRBJ2-7,-,CASSFGPRYYEQYF,TGTGCCAGCAGCTTCGGACCCAGGTACTACGAGCAGTACTTC
TRBV6-5,-,TRBJ1-1,-,CASSYGGAISEAFF,TGTGCCAGCAGTTATGGGGGGGCGATATCTGAAGCTTTCTTT
TRBV5-5,-,TRBJ2-7,-,CASSLGAGLRGEQYF,TGTGCCAGCAGCTTGGGGGCAGGACTACGGGGCGAGCAGTACTTC
TRBV5-1,many,TRBJ2-5,-,CASSLDGTSQTQYF,TGCGCCAGCAGCTTGGATGGGACGTCACAGACCCAGTACTTC
TRBV6-2/TRBV6-3,-,TRBJ1-5,-,CASSYGPAYSNQPQHF,TGTGCCAGCAGTTACGGGCCAGCCTATAGCAATCAGCCCCAGCATTTT
TRBV14,few,TRBJ2-3,-,CASNILPTDTQYF,TGTGCCAGCAATATACTCCCCACAGATACGCAGTATTTT
TRBV12-3/TRBV12-4,-,TRBJ1-1,-,CASIGIVGTGEAFF,TGTGCCAGTATTGGCATTGTGGGAACGGGTGAAGCTTTCTTT
TRBV5-1,few,TRBJ2-7,TRBD1,CASRTGEYEQYF,TGCGCCAGCAGGACAGGGGAGTACGAGCAGTACTTC
TRBV20-1,few,TRBJ1-5,-,CSASQQGNQPQHF,TGCAGTGCTAGTCAACAGGGCAATCAGCCCCAGCATTTT
TRBV10-2,-,TRBJ1-5,-,CASQEPGNQPQHF,TGCGCCAGCCAGGAGCCGGGCAATCAGCCCCAGCATTTT
TRBV20-1,few,TRBJ2-1,-,CSARGSRGPSYNEQFF,TGCAGTGCTAGGGGCTCGCGGGGGCCGTCCTACAATGAGCAGTTCTTC
TRBV10-2,-,TRBJ1-2,-,CASSEAGIYGYTF,TGCGCCAGCAGTGAGGCTGGTATCTATGGCTACACCTTC
TRBV5-1,few,TRBJ2-3,-,CASMVGGTLPDTQYF,TGCGCCAGCATGGTGGGAGGAACACTCCCAGATACGCAGTATTTT